Following are 26 T cell receptor beta chains from one sample sequenced in a study of shared clonotypes between healthy human individuals. The naive CD8 subset, CD45RO-negative cells positively selected for CCR7, excluded terminally differentiated effector memory CD45RA+ cells. Measured with immunoSEQ multiplex PCR; TCRdb has only the in-frame clones, and not every one. This table has millions of clones, less than 95% appearing once. What was sequenced was naive CD8+ T cells sorted from blood. These receptors were obtained from a man in his late teens or twenties in good health.

The chain uses TRBV7-3 and TRBJ1-1; no firm D call. Germline V gene lookup returns CDR1 SGHTA and CDR2 FQGTGA. Trimming cost V 5 bases and J 2 bases, with 15 bases left between them. CDR3 length: 15 residues. The CDR3 sequence is CASSPGSYSNTEAFF. Here the CDR3 DNA reads TGTGCCAGCAGCCCCGGATCATATTCTAACACTGAAGCTTTCTTT.

V is TRBV27 and J is TRBJ2-7, with D unresolved. The germline CDR1 and CDR2 sequences are MNHEY and SMNVEV (reference sequence). The CDR3 contains 14 residues. The V gene lost 5 bases and the J gene lost 0 bases, with 11 bases spanning the gap. DNA of the CDR3: TGTGCCAGCAGTCCCTGGACCAGCTCCTACGAGCAGTACTTC. Translated, it gives CASSPWTSSYEQYF.

This chain connects TRBV5-4 to TRBJ2-1, with D perhaps TRBD2 (5 bases). The CDR3 is 12 residues long. V lost 4 bases and J lost 8, with 10 bases in between. Germline assignment: CDR1 SGHNT and CDR2 YYREEE (reference sequence). Here the CDR3 reads CASSPGRDEQFF. The CDR3 bases are TGTGCCAGCAGCCCGGGGAGAGATGAGCAGTTCTTC.

In its sample, this clone was seen a few times. Other nucleotide sequences in the sample specify the same CDR3. The chain combines TRBV7-9 with TRBJ1-2; D not certain. V shed 3 bases and J shed 0 bases, with 5 bases lying between them. CDR3 length equals 13 residues. Germline CDR1 SEHNR, CDR2 FQNEAQ (reference sequence). This CDR3 reads CASSFQTNYGYTF. DNA of the CDR3: TGTGCCAGCAGCTTCCAGACTAACTATGGCTACACCTTC. The full variable domain, in which reference TRBV7-9 and TRBJ1-2 provide the parts outside the CDR3, is DTGVSQNPRHKITKRGQNVTFRCDPISEHNRLYWYRQTLGQGPEFLTYFQNEAQLEKSRLLSDRFSAERPKGSFSTLEIQRTEQGDSAMYLCASSFQTNYGYTFGSGTRLTVV.

The chain uses TRBV5-1 and TRBJ2-3, with D perhaps TRBD2 (6 bases). Trimming took off 2 bases at V and 4 bases at J, with 23 bases between the two ends. CDR3 length: 18 amino acids. Germline assignment: CDR1 SGHRS and CDR2 YFSETQ. This chain's CDR3 is CASSFFAAGVPAPDTQYF. CDR3 bases: TGCGCCAGCAGCTTCTTTGCAGCGGGCGTGCCCGCGCCAGATACGCAGTATTTT.

In this sample, this clone turned up once. Here the CDR3 reads CASSGEQGLSYNEQFF. CDR3 in DNA: TGTGCCAGCAGCGGAGAACAGGGGTTGTCCTACAATGAGCAGTTCTTC. V and J are TRBV5-8 and TRBJ2-1; TRBD1 matches at 7 bases. The CDR3 runs 16 residues. Germline CDR1 and CDR2: SGHTS and YDEGEE. V was pared by 4 bases and J by 1 base, with 8 bases of the junction left unmatched.

The rearrangement links TRBV6-1 to TRBJ2-3; D gene ambiguous. The germline gives CDR1 MNHNS, CDR2 SASEGT. The CDR3 is made up of 15 amino acids. V dropped 6 bases and J dropped 0 bases, with 13 bases sitting between them. The CDR3: CASRYSVTSTDTQYF. As DNA, the CDR3 is TGTGCCAGCAGATACAGTGTTACTAGCACAGATACGCAGTATTTT.

Remarks on this clone: Other nucleotide sequences in the sample specify the same CDR3. The rearrangement uses TRBV28 and TRBJ2-5; D unclear. Trimming took off 3 bases at V and 1 base at J, with 6 bases between the two ends. Germline V gene data show CDR1 as MDHEN and CDR2 as SYDVKM. The CDR3 covers 13 residues. The chain's CDR3 is CASSFRGQETQYF. DNA for the CDR3: TGTGCCAGCAGTTTTCGCGGCCAAGAGACCCAGTACTTC. The full variable domain, its missing parts supplied by reference TRBV28 and TRBJ2-5, is DVKVTQSSRYLVKRTGEKVFLECVQDMDHENMFWYRQDPGLGLRLIYFSYDVKMKEKGDIPEGYSVSREKKERFSLILESASTNQTSMYLCASSFRGQETQYFGPGTRLLVL.

The V and J genes are TRBV4-2 and TRBJ1-5; no clear D. The CDR3 totals 16 residues. The V gene lost 0 bases and the J gene lost 0 bases, with 9 bases spanning the gap. Germline values: CDR1 LGHNA, CDR2 YNFKEQ. CDR3 sequence: CASSQDGYLSNQPQHF. The CDR3 DNA reads as TGTGCCAGCAGCCAAGATGGTTACCTTAGCAATCAGCCCCAGCATTTT.

The rearrangement links TRBV5-1 to TRBJ2-3, with D possibly being TRBD2 (6 bases). Germline CDR1 SGHRS, CDR2 YFSETQ. Trimming removed 7 bases at V and 3 bases at J, with 9 bases between. This CDR3 comprises 12 residues. The CDR3 DNA sequence: TGCGCCAGCGGTCGGGAGACAGATACGCAGTATTTT. It yields the protein CASGRETDTQYF.

The chain is built from TRBV6-1 and TRBJ1-4, with D uncertain. Germline V gene data show CDR1 as MNHNS and CDR2 as SASEGT. V was trimmed by 3 bases and J by 0 bases, leaving 11 bases between them. The CDR3 runs to 16 residues. The CDR3 nucleotides are TGTGCCAGCAGTGATTTGGAGGGTGCAACTAATGAAAAACTGTTTTTT. Residues: CASSDLEGATNEKLFF.

V usage is TRBV5-6 and J usage is TRBJ1-4; possibly TRBD1 for D (5 bases). V lost 1 base, J lost 3 bases, and 22 bases lay in between. CDR3 size: 19 residues. Germline V gene sequence: CDR1 SGHDT, CDR2 YYEEEE. CDR3 residues: CASSLRWGLGVEANEKLFF. The CDR3 nucleotides are TGTGCCAGCAGCTTGAGATGGGGACTAGGGGTCGAAGCTAATGAAAAACTGTTTTTT.

V is TRBV6-6 and J is TRBJ2-5; a weak D match, TRBD2 (5 bases). V was pared by 8 bases and J by 11 bases, with 18 bases between. Germline V lookup: CDR1 MNHNY, CDR2 SVGAGI (reference sequence). This CDR3 spans 12 amino acids. The CDR3 spells CASVDAGGEQYF. CDR3 nucleotides: TGTGCCAGCGTTGACGCGGGTGGAGAGCAGTACTTC.

The chain is built from TRBV30 and TRBJ2-2; D call uncertain. Germline values: CDR1 GTSNPN, CDR2 SVGIG (reference sequence). Trimming shortened V by 2 bases and J by 4 bases, and 5 bases separated the two germline ends. The CDR3 covers 12 residues. The CDR3 DNA sequence: TGTGCCTGGAGTTTCACCACCGGGGAGCTGTTTTTT. This codes for CAWSFTTGELFF.

The J gene is TRBJ2-3, the V gene TRBV7-9, with TRBD1 identical over 8 bases. V lost 5 bases to trimming and J lost 4 bases; unmatched junction nucleotides: 11. Germline assignment: CDR1 SEHNR and CDR2 FQNEAQ (reference sequence). The CDR3 sequence is 16 residues long. The CDR3 loop is CASSHGGQGVADTQYF. The DNA for the CDR3 is TGTGCCAGCAGCCACGGCGGACAGGGAGTCGCAGATACGCAGTATTTT. Filled out from reference TRBV7-9 and TRBJ2-3, the complete variable domain reads DTGVSQNPRHKITKRGQNVTFRCDPISEHNRLYWYRQTLGQGPEFLTYFQNEAQLEKSRLLSDRFSAERPKGSFSTLEIQRTEQGDSAMYLCASSHGGQGVADTQYFGPGTRLTVL.

This rearrangement joins TRBV5-4 to TRBJ1-1; unclear D gene. With 4 bases removed from V and 5 bases from J, the gap between germline ends came to 9 bases. The CDR3 has 12 amino acids. Germline CDR1 and CDR2: SGHNT and YYREEE (reference sequence). The CDR3 bases are TGTGCCAGCAGCCTAGGACCTACTGAAGCTTTCTTT. Translating gives CASSLGPTEAFF.

J is TRBJ2-6 and V is TRBV27; D is perhaps TRBD1 or TRBD2 (5 bases each). Germline loops: CDR1 MNHEY, CDR2 SMNVEV (reference sequence). This CDR3 comprises 16 residues. Between the trimmed V and J ends, which lost 4 bases and 2 bases, there was a span of 12 bases. CDR3 in amino acids: CASSSPMGAGANVLTF. CDR3 nucleotide sequence: TGTGCCAGCAGTTCCCCAATGGGGGCTGGGGCCAACGTCCTGACTTTC.

CDR3 sequence (DNA): TGTGCCAGCAGCTTAGGGGGAGGGGGTTCCGATTCACCCCTCCACTTT. Translation: CASSLGGGGSDSPLHF. The chain joins TRBV11-2 to TRBJ1-6, with D maybe TRBD1 (6 bases). The CDR3 contains 16 residues. Germline loops: CDR1 SGHAT, CDR2 FQNNGV. With 1 base removed from V and 8 bases from J, the gap between germline ends came to 15 bases.

The CDR3 protein is CASTQGASYEQYF. The CDR3 DNA follows: TGTGCCAGCACCCAGGGGGCATCCTACGAGCAGTACTTC. The J gene is TRBJ2-7, the V gene TRBV2; the match to TRBD1 covers 8 bases. CDR3 length equals 13 residues. Trimming at V came to 7 bases and at J to 1 base, leaving 3 bases not matched to a gene. The germline gives CDR1 SNHLY, CDR2 FYNNEI. The variable domain in full, with the rest retrieved from reference TRBV2 and TRBJ2-7, is EPEVTQTPSHQVTQMGQEVILRCVPISNHLYFYWYRQILGQKVEFLVSFYNNEISEKSEIFDDQFSVERPDGSNFTLKIRSTKLEDSAMYFCASTQGASYEQYFGPGTRLTVT.

The chain combines TRBV10-3 with TRBJ2-7; 8 bases match TRBD1. Germline V gene lookup returns CDR1 ENHRY and CDR2 SYGVKD. Trimming cost V 3 bases and J 2 bases; bases outside gene matches: 12. The CDR3 covers 17 residues. CDR3 in DNA: TGTGCCATCAGTGAACCGAGCCGGGACAGGAGTACCTACGAGCAGTACTTC. It encodes CAISEPSRDRSTYEQYF.

The chain joins TRBV4-1 to TRBJ2-3; 7 positions match TRBD1. CDR3 length equals 15 residues. V was clipped by 4 bases and J by 2 bases; unmatched bases: 6. Germline assignment: CDR1 MGHRA and CDR2 YSYEKL. The CDR3 loop reads CASSLRDSFTDTQYF. Written as DNA, the CDR3 is TGCGCCAGCAGCCTCCGGGACAGCTTCACAGATACGCAGTATTTT.

A single count supports this clone. This sequence joins TRBV11-2 and TRBJ2-3; D remains ambiguous. Germline loops: CDR1 SGHAT, CDR2 FQNNGV. This CDR3 has 14 residues. Trimming pared 0 bases from V and 1 base from J, leaving 5 bases between. The CDR3 DNA sequence: TGTGCCAGCAGCTTAGACCTGGGCACAGATACGCAGTATTTT. This encodes CASSLDLGTDTQYF.

As concerns this clone: Other nucleotide sequences in the sample specify the same CDR3. The chain joins TRBV5-6 to TRBJ2-7, with TRBD2 matching 7 bases. J lost 3 bases, V lost 2 bases, and 5 bases had no gene match. Germline V gene data show CDR1 as SGHDT and CDR2 as YYEEEE. The CDR3 runs to 14 residues. CDR3 region: CASSLGGSYYEQYF. DNA for the CDR3: TGTGCCAGCAGCTTAGGCGGGAGCTACTACGAGCAGTACTTC.

The rearrangement links TRBV6-5 to TRBJ2-1, with 11 bases aligning to TRBD2. Germline V gene data show CDR1 as MNHEY and CDR2 as SVGAGI. There are 15 residues in the CDR3. The ends lost 7 bases at V and 6 bases at J; junction bases unmatched: 8. The CDR3 loop reads CASNILAGAANEQFF. The CDR3 nucleotides are TGTGCCAGCAATATACTAGCGGGGGCGGCCAATGAGCAGTTCTTC.

This chain connects TRBV27 to TRBJ2-1; D is possibly TRBD2 (6 bases). Trimming left V 6 bases short and J 7 bases short, with 10 bases between. CDR1 and CDR2 from the germline V gene are MNHEY and SMNVEV (reference sequence). The CDR3 spans 12 residues. Here the CDR3 DNA reads TGTGCCAGCAGCCTAGGGACTAATGAGCAGTTCTTC. Its protein is CASSLGTNEQFF.

V gene TRBV5-4 combines with J gene TRBJ2-7, with D hard to call. CDR3 size: 14 residues. The germline V gene encodes CDR1 SGHNT and CDR2 YYREEE (reference sequence). V shed 2 bases and J shed 5 bases, with 14 bases lying between them. CDR3 sequence reads: CASSFLTGMNEQYF. The CDR3, as DNA: TGTGCCAGCAGCTTCTTGACTGGGATGAACGAGCAGTACTTC.